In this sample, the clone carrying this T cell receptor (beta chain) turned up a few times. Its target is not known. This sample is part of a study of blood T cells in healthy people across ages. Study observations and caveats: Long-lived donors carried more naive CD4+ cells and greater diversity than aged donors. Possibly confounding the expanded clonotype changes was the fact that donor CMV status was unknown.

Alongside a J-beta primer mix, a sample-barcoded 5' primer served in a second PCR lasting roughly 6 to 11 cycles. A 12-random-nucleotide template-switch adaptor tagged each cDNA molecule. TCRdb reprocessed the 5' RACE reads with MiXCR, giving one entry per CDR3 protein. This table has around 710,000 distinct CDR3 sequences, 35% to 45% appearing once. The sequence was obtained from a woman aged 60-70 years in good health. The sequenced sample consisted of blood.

The CDR3 loop is CSASWGPDTQYF. CDR3 nucleotides: TGCAGTGCTAGTTGGGGTCCAGATACGCAGTATTTT. The V gene is TRBV20-1, the J gene TRBJ2-3; D ambiguous. CDR1 DFQATT and CDR2 SNEGSKA come from the germline V gene (reference sequence). The CDR3 contains 12 residues. Trimming took 3 bases from V and 4 from J, leaving 8 bases between them.